The clone carrying this T cell receptor (beta chain) has just a few counts. The antigen remains undetermined. CD4+ cell separation produced CD45RA+ naive and CD45RA-negative memory subsets. The data were taken from a study of shared clonotypes between healthy human individuals. Replicate PCRs run on sorted subsets employed approximately 180 ng DNA, approximately 30,000 T cell genomes. Clones were read by immunoSEQ multiplex PCR, and TCRdb kept only the in-frame ones, dropping some. The sample records around 1 million clones, 76% being singletons. Germline V CDR1 and CDR2: SGHNT, YYREEE (reference sequence). V lost 7 bases, J lost 2 bases, and 9 bases lay in between. CDR3 size: 12 residues. Study conclusions and caveats: Across subsets, estimated richness was generally greater for naive than for memory populations.

The TCR was taken from a man between 18 and 29 years old in good health. V and J are TRBV5-4 and TRBJ1-2; D gene unclear. Material: memory CD4+ T cells sorted from blood. The subset denotes: CD45RA-negative fraction. CDR3 loop: CASGFPNYGYTF. The CDR3, as DNA: TGTGCCAGCGGATTCCCCAACTATGGCTACACCTTC.